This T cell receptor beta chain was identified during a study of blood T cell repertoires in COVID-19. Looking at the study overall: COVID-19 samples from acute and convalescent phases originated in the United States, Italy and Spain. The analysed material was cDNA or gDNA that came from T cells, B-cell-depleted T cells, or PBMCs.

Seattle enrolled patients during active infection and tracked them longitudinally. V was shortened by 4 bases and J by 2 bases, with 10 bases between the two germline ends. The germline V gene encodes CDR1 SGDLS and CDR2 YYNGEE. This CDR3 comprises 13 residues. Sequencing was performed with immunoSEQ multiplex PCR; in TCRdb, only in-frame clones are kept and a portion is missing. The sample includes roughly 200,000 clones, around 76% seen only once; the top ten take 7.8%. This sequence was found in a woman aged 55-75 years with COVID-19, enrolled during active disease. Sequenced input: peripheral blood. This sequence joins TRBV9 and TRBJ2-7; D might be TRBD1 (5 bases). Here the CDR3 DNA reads TGTGCCAGCAGCCCCGCAGGGCCCTACGAGCAGTACTTC. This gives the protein CASSPAGPYEQYF.